These T cell receptor beta chains were read from a single sample in a study of blood T cell repertoires in COVID-19. Sequencing used immunoSEQ multiplex PCR; TCRdb keeps in-frame clones, though not all of them. The sample lists approximately 210,000 clones, about 88% occurring once. The sequenced sample was peripheral blood. The receptors originated from a woman between 40 and 55 years old who had recovered from COVID-19. CDR3s include the opening cysteine and the closing phenylalanine or tryptophan. The D gene is left open where the match is weak. The size of a clone is reported for some rows only, either as once, few or many, or as a class for expanded clones.

>TRBD1|TRBJ1-2|TRBV6-2/TRBV6-3|.
CASSLAGQPNYGYTF
TGTGCCAGCAGTTTAGCGGGACAGCCAAACTATGGCTACACCTTC
>.|TRBJ2-1|TRBV11-2|.
CASSSELSSYNEQFF
TGTGCCAGCAGCTCTGAATTGAGCTCCTACAATGAGCAGTTCTTC
>TRBD1|TRBJ1-1|TRBV27|few
CASSPSTGSEAFF
TGTGCCAGCAGTCCCTCGACAGGGTCTGAAGCTTTCTTT
>.|TRBJ1-1|TRBV6-1|.
CASSEGSGSFAEAFF
TGTGCCAGCAGTGAAGGGTCAGGTTCGTTTGCGGAAGCTTTCTTT
>.|TRBJ2-1|TRBV7-9|.
CASSPANSNEQFF
TGTGCCAGCAGCCCCGCCAATAGTAATGAGCAGTTCTTC
>TRBD1|TRBJ2-7|TRBV9|.
CASSAGLPGQNYEQYF
TGTGCCAGCAGCGCCGGCTTACCGGGACAGAACTACGAGCAGTACTTC
>.|TRBJ2-3|TRBV11-2|.
CASSLGEDGGGYYTDTQYF
TGTGCCAGCAGCTTAGGGGAAGATGGGGGCGGGTATTACACAGATACGCAGTATTTT
>.|TRBJ2-5|TRBV5-4|.
CASSLDFIEETQYF
TGTGCCAGCAGCTTGGACTTTATAGAAGAGACCCAGTACTTC
>TRBD2|TRBJ2-1|TRBV25-1|.
CASSDGTSGIRHNEQFF
TGTGCCAGCAGTGACGGGACTAGCGGGATTCGACACAATGAGCAGTTCTTC
>.|TRBJ1-1|TRBV4-3|.
CASSQARTVNTEAFF
TGCGCCAGCAGCCAAGCCAGGACAGTTAACACTGAAGCTTTCTTT
>.|TRBJ2-7|TRBV7-2|.
CASSRWGRGSSYEQYF
TGTGCCAGCAGCCGCTGGGGGCGCGGGAGCTCCTACGAGCAGTACTTC
>TRBD1|TRBJ1-2|TRBV29-1|.
CSAERQGGYTF
TGCAGCGCGGAAAGACAGGGGGGCTACACCTTC
>.|TRBJ2-1|TRBV2|.
CASSGGLQSNEQFF
TGTGCCAGCAGTGGAGGACTTCAGTCAAATGAGCAGTTCTTC
>TRBD1|TRBJ1-1|TRBV11-1|.
CASSLTGGANTEAFF
TGTGCCAGCAGCTTGACAGGGGGCGCGAACACTGAAGCTTTCTTT
>.|TRBJ2-2|TRBV18|.
CASSFVQGTGELFF
TGTGCCAGCTCATTCGTGCAGGGCACCGGGGAGCTGTTTTTT
>TRBD1|TRBJ1-6|TRBV27|.
CATQQGVNSPLHF
TGTGCCACCCAACAGGGGGTCAATTCACCCCTCCACTTT
>.|TRBJ1-2|TRBV5-4|.
CASSFLTDSYGYTF
TGTGCCAGCAGCTTCCTCACGGACTCTTATGGCTACACCTTC
>TRBD2|TRBJ2-1|TRBV24-1|once
CATSDGTSGNNEQFF
TGTGCCACCAGTGATGGGACTAGCGGAAATAATGAGCAGTTCTTC
>TRBD1|TRBJ1-2|TRBV19|.
CASSNPGTGDGYTF
TGTGCCAGTAGTAACCCCGGGACAGGGGATGGCTACACCTTC
>.|TRBJ1-5|TRBV4-2|.
CASSQDPGARQPQHF
TGTGCCAGCAGCCAAGACCCAGGGGCCCGTCAGCCCCAGCATTTT
>TRBD1|TRBJ1-3|TRBV5-8|.
CASSFDRGSHSGNTIYF
TGTGCCAGCAGCTTCGACAGGGGATCCCACTCTGGAAACACCATATATTTT
>.|TRBJ2-7|TRBV27|.
CASSRLGGEQYF
TGTGCCAGCTCCCGATTGGGGGGCGAGCAGTACTTC
>.|TRBJ1-4|TRBV5-4|.
CASSWTGTNEKLFF
TGTGCCAGCAGCTGGACTGGAACTAATGAAAAACTGTTTTTT
>TRBD1|TRBJ1-1|TRBV3-1/TRBV3-2|.
CASSQAVTGQKNTEAFF
TGTGCCAGCAGCCAAGCCGTAACGGGACAGAAAAACACTGAAGCTTTCTTT
>TRBD2|TRBJ2-1|TRBV3-1/TRBV3-2|.
CASSAQGLAVRDEQFF
TGTGCCAGCAGCGCTCAGGGACTAGCGGTAAGGGATGAGCAGTTCTTC
>TRBD1|TRBJ1-3|TRBV7-9|.
CASRQGSSGNTIYF
TGTGCCAGCAGACAGGGGAGCTCTGGAAACACCATATATTTT
>.|TRBJ1-3|TRBV5-5|.
CASSATGNSGNTIYF
TGTGCCAGCAGCGCTACAGGGAACTCTGGAAACACCATATATTTT
>TRBD2|TRBJ2-1|TRBV7-2|.
CASSKSGSLVNEQFF
TGTGCCAGCAGCAAAAGCGGGAGTCTAGTCAATGAGCAGTTCTTC
>.|TRBJ1-4|TRBV11-2|.
CASSLNDGAQPKLFF
TGTGCCAGCAGCTTAAATGATGGGGCGCAGCCAAAACTGTTTTTT
>.|TRBJ1-5|TRBV24-1|few
CATSDSGTWSQHF
TGTGCCACCAGTGATTCCGGGACATGGAGCCAGCATTTT
>.|TRBJ2-7|TRBV7-9|.
CASSSNLYEQYF
TGTGCCAGCAGCTCGAACTTATACGAGCAGTACTTC
>TRBD2|TRBJ2-5|TRBV28|.
CASYSPGLAGETQYF
TGTGCCAGCTATTCCCCGGGACTAGCGGGAGAGACCCAGTACTTC
>TRBD2|TRBJ2-7|TRBV19|once
CASSMLGSVGLAGVPHYEQYF
TGTGCCAGTAGTATGCTGGGGTCCGTGGGGCTAGCGGGAGTGCCCCACTACGAGCAGTACTTC